A single sample gave rise to the 13 T cell receptor beta chains below, sequenced in a study of blood T cell repertoires in COVID-19. Generated by immunoSEQ multiplex PCR, the TCRdb table keeps only in-frame clones and is missing some. The sample includes about 120,000 clones, around 77% of them seen just once. The sequenced sample consisted of peripheral blood. These receptors came from a human donor in a cohort sampled during active COVID-19.

The chain links TRBV27 to TRBJ2-7; 10 nucleotides align to TRBD2. The CDR3 covers 15 residues. The germline V gene has CDR1 MNHEY and CDR2 SMNVEV (reference sequence). J was trimmed by 3 bases and V by 3 bases; bases with no gene match: 5. In DNA, the CDR3 is TGTGCCAGCAGTTTGGGAGTAGCGGGAGGCTACGAGCAGTACTTC. It is translated as CASSLGVAGGYEQYF.

The CDR3 sequence is CATLLTGVSDEQYF. As DNA, the CDR3 is TGTGCCACCTTACTGACAGGGGTCAGCGACGAGCAGTACTTC. This chain uses TRBV6-5 with TRBJ2-7, with TRBD1 identical over 8 bases. The CDR3 covers 14 residues. Losses at the gene ends were 10 bases for V and 5 bases for J; bases not matched to a gene: 13. The germline V gene has CDR1 MNHEY and CDR2 SVGAGI.

By proportion, this clone is medium-sized (0.01 to 0.1%). The V and J genes are TRBV6-1 and TRBJ2-7, with no clear D. V was shortened by 3 bases and J by 0 bases, with 3 bases between the two germline ends. Germline V gene lookup returns CDR1 MNHNS and CDR2 SASEGT. CDR3 length: 12 amino acids. The CDR3 loop reads CASSESSYEQYF. The CDR3 nucleotides read TGTGCCAGCAGTGAGAGCTCCTACGAGCAGTACTTC.

The table lists this clone with a few counts. The chain uses TRBV6-5 and TRBJ1-2; 7 bases align to TRBD1. CDR3 length: 14 residues. Looked up from germline, CDR1 is MNHEY and CDR2 is SVGAGI. The J segment lost 1 base and the V segment lost 8 bases, leaving 7 bases of the junction unmatched. CDR3 nucleotides: TGTGCCAGCGATTTAAGGGACAGTAACTATGGCTACACCTTC. Its translation: CASDLRDSNYGYTF.

This clone was picked up many times. V and J are TRBV29-1 and TRBJ2-7; 7 nucleotides match TRBD2. The V and J ends lost 2 bases and 2 bases, in that order; junction bases with no gene match: 3. Germline assignment: CDR1 SQVTM and CDR2 ANQGSEA. The CDR3 length is 13 residues. CDR3 in DNA: TGCAGCGTTGAAAAGCGGGGCACCTACGAGCAGTACTTC. Amino acids: CSVEKRGTYEQYF.

This rearrangement joins TRBV30 to TRBJ2-5; 12 nucleotides match TRBD2. Trimming took 0 bases from V and 4 from J; bases not matched to a gene: 6. Per the germline V gene, CDR1 is GTSNPN and CDR2 is SVGIG (reference sequence). This CDR3 comprises 16 residues. The CDR3 reads CAWSVKLTSGGETQYF. CDR3 nucleotide sequence: TGTGCCTGGAGTGTAAAGCTGACTAGCGGGGGAGAGACCCAGTACTTC.

This CDR3 reads CASRRGQTYEQYF. CDR3 in DNA: TGTGCCAGCAGGAGGGGACAAACCTACGAGCAGTACTTC. The gene calls are TRBV12-3 or TRBV12-4 and TRBJ2-7; the D gene is possibly TRBD1 (6 bases). V lost 6 bases and J lost 2, with 11 bases in between. This CDR3 is 13 amino acids long.

The chain is built from TRBV4-1 and TRBJ2-7; the D is unclear. This CDR3 spans 14 amino acids. Germline V gene lookup returns CDR1 MGHRA and CDR2 YSYEKL. Trimming removed 1 base at V and 7 bases at J, with 14 bases between. The CDR3 nucleotides are TGCGCCAGCAGCCAAGGAGACTCCTCGTGGGAGCAGTACTTC. This sequence encodes CASSQGDSSWEQYF.

The DNA of the CDR3 is TGTGCCAGCAGTTACTCAGAAACAGGGCAATATGGCTACACCTTC. As protein: CASSYSETGQYGYTF. The genes are TRBV6-5 and TRBJ1-2, with a possible D match to TRBD1 (6 bases). CDR1 and CDR2 from the germline V gene are MNHEY and SVGAGI. Between the trimmed V and J ends, which lost 0 bases and 5 bases, there was a span of 13 bases. This CDR3 contains 15 residues.

The V call is TRBV3-1 (or the pseudogene TRBV3-2), the J call TRBJ2-7; 7 positions agree with TRBD2. Germline V gene data show CDR1 as LGHDT and CDR2 as YNNKEL (reference sequence). V dropped 4 bases and J dropped 7; count of bases not matched to a gene: 10. The CDR3 runs to 14 residues. The CDR3 is CASSLVAGEGEQYF. CDR3 coding DNA: TGTGCCAGCAGCCTGGTGGCGGGAGAGGGGGAGCAGTACTTC.

The genes are TRBV5-6 and TRBJ2-7; D is possibly TRBD1 (5 bases). The CDR3 is made up of 14 amino acids. The germline V and J ends were trimmed by 0 bases and 3 bases, with 10 bases remaining between them. Germline CDR1 and CDR2: SGHDT and YYEEEE. CDR3 DNA: TGTGCCAGCAGCTTGGAGTACAGGAGCTACGAGCAGTACTTC. Translated: CASSLEYRSYEQYF.

This sequence joins TRBV9 and TRBJ1-1; no firm D call. From germline, CDR1 is SGDLS and CDR2 YYNGEE. The germline V and J ends were trimmed by 0 bases and 1 base, with 7 bases remaining between them. The CDR3 is made up of 14 amino acids. CDR3 in DNA: TGTGCCAGCAGCGTAGTTAGCGCGAACACTGAAGCTTTCTTT. Its translation is CASSVVSANTEAFF.

V is TRBV19 and J is TRBJ2-7; weak D call: TRBD2 (5 bases). The V gene lost 10 bases and the J gene lost 5 bases, with 15 bases spanning the gap. The CDR3 has 12 residues. Germline V gene lookup returns CDR1 LNHDA and CDR2 SQIVND (reference sequence). DNA of the CDR3: TGTGCCACTCTCGGGGATGACAACGAGCAGTACTTC. As protein: CATLGDDNEQYF.